The source of this TCR beta chain is a study of OX40 agonist ivuxolimab in advanced cancers. CDR1 MNHNS and CDR2 SASEGT come from the germline V gene. The CDR3 is made up of 14 amino acids. V lost 5 bases, J lost 7 bases, and 5 bases stayed unmatched. Profiled with immunoSEQ multiplex PCR; TCRdb holds only in-frame clones, not every one. Among about 38,000 clones listed, approximately 80% were seen once. On cycle 4 day 1 and cycle 7 day 1, as well as at baseline, blood was sampled. Here the sequenced sample was CD4+ or CD8+ T cells sorted from blood, taken in a trial of the OX40 agonist ivuxolimab. The chain employs TRBV6-1 and TRBJ1-4, with TRBD1 matching 9 bases. This TCR came from an adult with an advanced solid tumor such as melanoma, head and neck, liver or kidney cancer. DNA of the CDR3: TGTGCCAGCAGTCCAGGACAGGGGCCTGAAAAACTGTTTTTT. This sequence encodes CASSPGQGPEKLFF.